This T cell receptor (beta chain) was profiled in a study of early T cells in non-severe SARS-CoV-2 infection. TCRdb re-called the 5' RACE reads through MiXCR, storing one row per CDR3 protein. The profile shows about 50,000 distinct CDR3 sequences, about a tenth of them singletons. This clonotype was seen at least ten times. Trimming left V 0 bases short and J 3 bases short, with 14 bases between. Germline CDR1 reads SGHRS; CDR2 reads YFSETQ. The CDR3 has 16 amino acids. The genes are TRBV5-1 and TRBJ2-3; D is unclear. The source is an adult who was a healthcare worker with PCR-confirmed SARS-CoV-2 infection or an uninfected control (not recorded which). The sample comprised whole blood. CDR3 amino acids: CASSLGNLESTDTQYF. The CDR3 DNA is TGCGCCAGCAGCTTGGGAAACTTAGAAAGTACAGATACGCAGTATTTT.